The 13 T cell receptor beta chains below were found in one sample sequenced in a study of early T cells in non-severe SARS-CoV-2 infection. In TCRdb, the 5' RACE reads were re-called with MiXCR into one record per CDR3 protein. The sample consists of about 80,000 distinct CDR3 sequences, 9.5% to 15% of them appearing once. This sample comprised whole blood, obtained at baseline. The receptor set was obtained from an adult who was a healthcare worker with PCR-confirmed SARS-CoV-2 infection or an uninfected control (not recorded which). The donor label of this sample is uncertain.

This rearrangement joins TRBV5-6 to TRBJ2-1; D is perhaps TRBD2 (7 bases). CDR1 and CDR2 (germline): SGHDT, YYEEEE. The CDR3 has 15 residues. The V end lost 2 bases, the J end lost 2 bases, and 11 bases lay between the germline ends. The CDR3 coding sequence is TGTGCCAGCAGCTTAGGGGGGGCAGCCTACAATGAGCAGTTCTTC. Amino acid sequence: CASSLGGAAYNEQFF. The full variable domain, rest sourced from reference TRBV5-6 and TRBJ2-1, is DAGVTQSPTHLIKTRGQQVTLRCSPKSGHDTVSWYQQALGQGPQFIFQYYEEEERQRGNFPDRFSGHQFPNYSSELNVNALLLGDSALYLCASSLGGAAYNEQFFGPGTRLTVL.

Ten or more counts support this clonotype. The CDR3 sequence: CASSPEAQTNEKLFF. CDR3 DNA sequence: TGCGCCAGCAGCCCCGAGGCGCAAACTAATGAAAAACTGTTTTTT. The V and J genes are TRBV5-1 and TRBJ1-4; D call uncertain. This CDR3 spans 15 amino acids. The V gene lost 4 bases and the J gene lost 1 base, with 11 bases spanning the gap. Looked up from germline, CDR1 is SGHRS and CDR2 is YFSETQ.

V and J are TRBV30 and TRBJ1-1; 9 nucleotides match TRBD1. The CDR3 consists of 15 residues. Trimming cost V 0 bases and J 4 bases; bases outside gene matches: 6. The germline gives CDR1 GTSNPN, CDR2 SVGIG (reference sequence). The CDR3 DNA reads TGTGCCTGGAGTGTACTAGGACAGGGGAGCACTGAAGCTTTCTTT. It translates to CAWSVLGQGSTEAFF.

The chain couples TRBV6-6 to TRBJ1-6; tentatively, D is TRBD1 (5 bases). Trimming removed 6 bases from V and 8 bases from J, with 14 bases in between. The CDR3 consists of 14 residues. Per the germline V gene, CDR1 is MNHNY and CDR2 is SVGAGI (reference sequence). The CDR3 here is CASSLTADDSPLHF. The CDR3 DNA is TGTGCCAGCAGCTTGACAGCTGATGATTCACCCCTCCACTTT.

This clonotype was detected a few times. The chain couples TRBV11-2 to TRBJ2-7; TRBD1 agrees at 7 bases. The CDR3 totals 13 residues. CDR1 is SGHAT and CDR2 is FQNNGV in the germline V gene. V trimming: 8 bases; J trimming: 2 bases; junction bases outside the gene matches: 6. This CDR3 is CASGTGQAYEQYF. CDR3 in DNA: TGTGCCAGCGGGACCGGACAGGCCTACGAGCAGTACTTC.

This clonotype was seen at least ten times. The chain recombines TRBV29-1 with TRBJ2-7; tentatively, D is TRBD1 (5 bases). Germline assignment: CDR1 SQVTM and CDR2 ANQGSEA. V was cut by 0 bases and J by 0 bases, with 12 bases left in between. The CDR3 sequence is 15 residues long. The CDR3 here is CSVEERGDSSYEQYF. The CDR3 nucleotides are TGCAGCGTTGAAGAGCGCGGAGACAGCTCCTACGAGCAGTACTTC.

A single count supports this clonotype. The genes are TRBV11-3 and TRBJ2-3; no definite D call. Trimming took off 6 bases at V and 2 bases at J, with 9 bases between the two ends. The germline V gene has CDR1 SGHNT and CDR2 YENEEA. This CDR3 is built from 13 residues. Here the CDR3 reads CASRQHNTDTQYF. DNA for the CDR3: TGTGCCAGCAGGCAACATAACACAGATACGCAGTATTTT.

In its sample, this clonotype was seen a few times. V gene TRBV12-3 or TRBV12-4 combines with J gene TRBJ1-1, with TRBD1 identical over 7 bases. The CDR3 runs to 14 residues. The junction had 11 bases not matched to a gene; V was cut back by 5 bases and J by 8 bases. CDR3 region: CASSDRVSVSEAFF. DNA for the CDR3: TGTGCCAGCAGTGACAGGGTCTCCGTGAGCGAAGCTTTCTTT.

The chain is built from TRBV5-1 and TRBJ2-7; D may be TRBD1 (5 bases). V was pared by 5 bases and J by 7 bases, with 19 bases between. This CDR3 has 14 residues. Germline lookup yields CDR1 SGHRS and CDR2 YFSETQ. CDR3 nucleotides: TGCGCCAGCAGTTCTGACAGTTTTCTAGGGGAGCAGTACTTC. Protein: CASSSDSFLGEQYF.

This clonotype was seen more than once but under ten times. V and J are TRBV7-9 and TRBJ2-7; TRBD1 agrees at 7 bases. Unmatched junction bases numbered 9, after V lost 5 bases and J lost 5 bases. Germline loops: CDR1 SEHNR, CDR2 FQNEAQ (reference sequence). The CDR3 is 14 amino acids. The chain's CDR3 is CASSPTGLFNEQYF. CDR3 DNA: TGTGCCAGCAGCCCGACAGGGTTATTCAACGAGCAGTACTTC.

The sample holds a few counts of this clonotype. The CDR3 region is CASSLDLIEYEQFF. The DNA for the CDR3 is TGTGCCAGCAGCTTAGATCTGATAGAATATGAGCAGTTCTTC. The chain recombines TRBV11-2 with TRBJ2-1; D remains unclear. The V and J ends lost 0 bases and 8 bases respectively, with 11 bases between them. Germline V gives CDR1 SGHAT, CDR2 FQNNGV. This CDR3 region has 14 residues.

This clonotype was seen many times. The V and J genes are TRBV2 and TRBJ1-1; tentative D call: TRBD1 (5 bases). The CDR3 runs 16 residues. The germline gives CDR1 SNHLY, CDR2 FYNNEI. Trimming took 4 bases from V and 2 from J, leaving 17 bases between them. The CDR3 spells CASSGEWGEPNTEAFF. In DNA, the CDR3 is TGTGCCAGCAGTGGCGAATGGGGGGAACCCAACACTGAAGCTTTCTTT. The full variable domain, completed using reference TRBV2 and TRBJ1-1, is EPEVTQTPSHQVTQMGQEVILRCVPISNHLYFYWYRQILGQKVEFLVSFYNNEISEKSEIFDDQFSVERPDGSNFTLKIRSTKLEDSAMYFCASSGEWGEPNTEAFFGQGTRLTVV.

The chain is built from TRBV18 and TRBJ1-2; D is unclear. The CDR3 length is 12 residues. Germline assignment: CDR1 KGHSH and CDR2 LQKENI. Trimming pared 3 bases from V and 4 bases from J, leaving 6 bases between. The CDR3 protein is CASSPQLYGYTF. As DNA, the CDR3 is TGTGCCAGCTCACCGCAGCTCTATGGCTACACCTTC.